This T cell receptor beta chain was captured in a study of T-cell reconstitution after alpha-beta-depleted transplantation in children. Points from the study as a whole: After one year, T-cell counts and TCRbeta diversity mostly came from new T cells. Surviving recipient T cells and thymic progenitors underlay high day-60 TCRbeta diversity in some patients. Two months or so post-transplant, alpha-beta T cells reportedly derived from several hundred expanded graft clones.

Unique molecular identifiers tagged the TCRbeta library. MiXCR was run by TCRdb on the PCR reads, yielding one entry per CDR3 protein. The sample lists just over 950,000 distinct CDR3 sequences; under 30% were seen once. This clonotype was detected a few times. The antigen remains undetermined. Deletions cut 2 bases from V and 0 bases from J, with 9 bases between. The CDR3 length is 14 residues. The germline V gene has CDR1 SGHRS and CDR2 YFSETQ. The chain is built from TRBV5-1 and TRBJ2-7; D possibly corresponds to TRBD1 (6 bases). The TCR was taken from a boy younger than two who had a stem cell transplant for SCID, so the T cells may come from the graft donor. The material was PBMCs, mostly from graft donor cells, obtained 360 days after TCRalphabeta/CD19-depleted stem cell transplant. The CDR3 region has the DNA TGCGCCAGCAGCTTTGACAGGCCCTCCTACGAGCAGTACTTC. Translating gives CASSFDRPSYEQYF.